Each of the 3 T cell receptor beta chains below was sequenced from the same sample in a study of blood T cell repertoires in COVID-19. Produced via immunoSEQ multiplex PCR; TCRdb's table is partial and in-frame only. Found here are a few hundred thousand clones, 80% to 85% of them singletons; the top ten hold about 3.5%. The specimen sequenced was PBMCs or T cells enriched from blood (not recorded which). The receptors were sampled from a man aged 45-65 years who had recovered from COVID-19.

This clone was detected only a few times. The DNA of the CDR3 is TGTGCCAGCAGACTCAACAGGGGGCTTAACTATGGCTACACCTTC. It translates to CASRLNRGLNYGYTF. The chain uses TRBV28 and TRBJ1-2, with 9 bases lining up with TRBD1. Germline V CDR1 and CDR2: MDHEN, SYDVKM. This CDR3 comprises 15 residues. Trimming removed 6 bases from V and 1 base from J; junction bases left unmatched: 6.

The chain uses TRBV10-3 and TRBJ1-3; 10 bases fit TRBD1. The CDR3 consists of 15 residues. The V gene end was trimmed by 6 bases and the J gene end by 2 bases; junction bases not matched to a gene: 4. Germline-derived CDR1 and CDR2 are ENHRY and SYGVKD. The CDR3 DNA follows: TGTGCCATCAGCCTAGGGACAGGGGCTGGAAACACCATATATTTT. Translated: CAISLGTGAGNTIYF.

V usage is TRBV7-9 and J usage is TRBJ1-2; TRBD1 matches at 8 bases. The CDR3 runs to 16 residues. The V gene end was trimmed by 5 bases and the J gene end by 0 bases; junction bases not matched to a gene: 8. Germline assignment: CDR1 SEHNR and CDR2 FQNEAQ (reference sequence). The CDR3 region has the DNA TGTGCCAGCAGCCGGGGGGACAGGCCTACTAACTATGGCTACACCTTC. Translated: CASSRGDRPTNYGYTF.